This entry features one TCR beta chain sequence. The entry originates in a study of cytomegalovirus exposure and HLA in healthy donors. The CDR3 sequence is 14 residues long. From germline, CDR1 is MNHNS and CDR2 SASEGT. Between the trimmed V and J ends, which lost 0 bases and 8 bases, there was a span of 10 bases. The PCR ran on 60 Vbeta and 13 Jbeta primers. Profiling relied on immunoSEQ multiplex PCR, and the TCRdb table lists in-frame clones only, not all of them. The sample has 150,000 to 200,000 clones; over 70% are singletons. The chain links TRBV6-1 to TRBJ1-4, with a possible D match to TRBD1 (6 bases). Sequenced input: PBMCs. This TCR was recovered from a woman between 35 and 50 years old in good health and CMV-seropositive. This chain's CDR3 is CASSEARGGEKLFF. CDR3 in DNA: TGTGCCAGCAGTGAAGCCAGGGGCGGGGAAAAACTGTTTTTT.